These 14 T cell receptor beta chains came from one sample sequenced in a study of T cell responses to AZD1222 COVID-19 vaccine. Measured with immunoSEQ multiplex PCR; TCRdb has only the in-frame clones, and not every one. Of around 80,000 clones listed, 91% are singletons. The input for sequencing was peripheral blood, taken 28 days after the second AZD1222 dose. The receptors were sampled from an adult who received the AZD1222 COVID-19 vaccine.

Here the CDR3 reads CASSLRAYGYTF. CDR3 sequence (DNA): TGTGCCAGCAGTTTAAGGGCCTATGGCTACACCTTC. V usage is TRBV12-3 or TRBV12-4 and J usage is TRBJ1-2; D is ambiguous. Trimming pared 2 bases from V and 4 bases from J, leaving 5 bases between. The CDR3 is made up of 12 amino acids.

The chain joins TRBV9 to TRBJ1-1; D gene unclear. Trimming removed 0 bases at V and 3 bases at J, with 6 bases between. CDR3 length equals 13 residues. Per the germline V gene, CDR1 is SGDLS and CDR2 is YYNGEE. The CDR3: CASSVGAYTEAFF. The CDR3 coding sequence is TGTGCCAGCAGCGTAGGTGCATACACTGAAGCTTTCTTT.

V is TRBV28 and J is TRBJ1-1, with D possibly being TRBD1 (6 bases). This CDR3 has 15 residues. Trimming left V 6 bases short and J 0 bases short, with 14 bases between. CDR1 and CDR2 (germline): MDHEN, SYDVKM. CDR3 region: CASRSMGQMNTEAFF. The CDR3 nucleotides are TGTGCCAGCAGGTCTATGGGACAAATGAACACTGAAGCTTTCTTT.

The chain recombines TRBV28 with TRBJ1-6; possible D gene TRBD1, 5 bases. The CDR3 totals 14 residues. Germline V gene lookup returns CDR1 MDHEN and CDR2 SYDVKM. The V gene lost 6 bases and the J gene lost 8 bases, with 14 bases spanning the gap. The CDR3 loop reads CASSSDSTDSPLHF. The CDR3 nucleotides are TGTGCCAGCAGCTCCGACAGCACGGATTCACCCCTCCACTTT. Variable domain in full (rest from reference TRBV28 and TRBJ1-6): DVKVTQSSRYLVKRTGEKVFLECVQDMDHENMFWYRQDPGLGLRLIYFSYDVKMKEKGDIPEGYSVSREKKERFSLILESASTNQTSMYLCASSSDSTDSPLHFGNGTRLTVT.

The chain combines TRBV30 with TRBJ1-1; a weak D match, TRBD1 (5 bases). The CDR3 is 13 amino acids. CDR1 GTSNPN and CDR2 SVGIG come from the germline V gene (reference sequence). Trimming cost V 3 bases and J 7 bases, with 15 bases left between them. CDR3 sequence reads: CAWSPRDGLEAFF. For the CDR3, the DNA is TGTGCCTGGAGCCCTCGGGACGGCCTTGAAGCTTTCTTT.

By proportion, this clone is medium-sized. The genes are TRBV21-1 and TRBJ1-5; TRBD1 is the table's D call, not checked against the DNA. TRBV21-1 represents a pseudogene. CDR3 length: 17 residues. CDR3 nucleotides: TGTGCCAGCACCCAACCGGATAGACATATTAGCAATCAGCCCCAGCATTTT. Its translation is CASTQPDRHISNQPQHF.

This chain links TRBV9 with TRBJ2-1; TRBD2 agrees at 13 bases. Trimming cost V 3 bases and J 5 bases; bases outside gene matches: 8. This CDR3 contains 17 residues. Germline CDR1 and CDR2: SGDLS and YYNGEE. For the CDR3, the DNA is TGTGCCAGCAGCGGCGGACTAGCGGGAGTGGGCAACAATGAGCAGTTCTTC. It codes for CASSGGLAGVGNNEQFF.

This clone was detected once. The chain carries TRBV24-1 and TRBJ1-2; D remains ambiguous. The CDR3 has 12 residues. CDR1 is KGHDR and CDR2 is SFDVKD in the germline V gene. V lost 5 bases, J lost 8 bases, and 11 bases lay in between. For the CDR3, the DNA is TGTGCCACCAGTGGAGGAGATGGCGGCTACACCTTC. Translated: CATSGGDGGYTF.

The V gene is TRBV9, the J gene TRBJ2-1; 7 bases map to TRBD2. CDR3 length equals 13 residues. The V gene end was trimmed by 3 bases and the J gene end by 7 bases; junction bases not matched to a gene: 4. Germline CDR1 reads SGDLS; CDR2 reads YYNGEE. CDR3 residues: CASSGGLSNEQFF. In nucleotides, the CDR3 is TGTGCCAGCAGCGGGGGACTATCAAATGAGCAGTTCTTC.

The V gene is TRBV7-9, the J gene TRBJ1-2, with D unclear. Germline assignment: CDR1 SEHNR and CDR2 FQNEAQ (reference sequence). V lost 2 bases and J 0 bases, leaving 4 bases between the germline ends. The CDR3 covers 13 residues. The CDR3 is CASSLQANYGYTF. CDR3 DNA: TGTGCCAGCAGCTTACAGGCTAACTATGGCTACACCTTC. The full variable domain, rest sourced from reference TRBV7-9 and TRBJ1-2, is DTGVSQNPRHKITKRGQNVTFRCDPISEHNRLYWYRQTLGQGPEFLTYFQNEAQLEKSRLLSDRFSAERPKGSFSTLEIQRTEQGDSAMYLCASSLQANYGYTFGSGTRLTVV.

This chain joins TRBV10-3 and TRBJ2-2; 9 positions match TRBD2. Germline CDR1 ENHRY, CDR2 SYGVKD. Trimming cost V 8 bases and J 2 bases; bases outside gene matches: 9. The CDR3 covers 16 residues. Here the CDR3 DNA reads TGTGCCATCGGATCTAGCGGGGCAACCAACACCGGGGAGCTGTTTTTT. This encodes CAIGSSGATNTGELFF.

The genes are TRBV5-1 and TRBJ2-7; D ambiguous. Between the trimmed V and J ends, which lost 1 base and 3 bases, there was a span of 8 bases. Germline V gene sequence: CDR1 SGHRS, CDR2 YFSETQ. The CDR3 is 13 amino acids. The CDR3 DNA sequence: TGCGCCAGCAGCTTGTCTCTCTACTACGAGCAGTACTTC. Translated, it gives CASSLSLYYEQYF.

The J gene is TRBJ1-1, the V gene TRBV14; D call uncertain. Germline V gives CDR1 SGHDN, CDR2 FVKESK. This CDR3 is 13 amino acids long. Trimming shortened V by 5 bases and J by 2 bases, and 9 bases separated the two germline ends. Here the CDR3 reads CASSTQQNTEAFF. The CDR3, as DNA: TGTGCCAGCAGCACACAGCAAAACACTGAAGCTTTCTTT.

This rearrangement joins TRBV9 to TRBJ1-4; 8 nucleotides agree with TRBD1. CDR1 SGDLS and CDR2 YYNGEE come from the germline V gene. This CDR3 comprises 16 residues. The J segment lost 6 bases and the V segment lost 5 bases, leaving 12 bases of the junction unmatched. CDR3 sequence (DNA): TGTGCCAGCAGGCAGGGTGACAGGGGATCAGATGAAAAACTGTTTTTT. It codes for CASRQGDRGSDEKLFF.